Sequencing of this T cell receptor (beta chain) was carried out in a study of STAT3 mutations in large granular lymphocyte leukemia. V lost 3 bases and J lost 3, with 15 bases in between. Looked up from germline, CDR1 is SGHTA and CDR2 is FQGNSA. This CDR3 is 16 amino acids long. Sequencing used immunoSEQ multiplex PCR; TCRdb keeps in-frame clones, though not all of them. Of roughly 2,500 clones in the sample, 60% to 75% were seen once. General study findings and limits: Persisting codominant clonotypes may have hidden a small pathogenic clone. All newly emerging clones after therapy were STAT3 wild type. At least one immunodominant TCR beta clonotype appeared in every T-cell large granular lymphocyte leukemia patient.

As to this clone: Its antigen is undetermined.

The clonotype originates from a woman between 45 and 60 years old with T-cell large granular lymphocyte leukemia. Some clones in this sample may be carry-over from other donors' samples. The sample consisted of peripheral blood mononuclear cells. The chain couples TRBV7-2 to TRBJ1-5; D not certain. The CDR3 nucleotides are TGTGCCAGCAGCTTGACCGTGGGAACTGACAATCAGCCCCAGCATTTT. It encodes CASSLTVGTDNQPQHF.